This TCR beta chain comes out of a study of blood T cell repertoires in COVID-19. In the study overall: Sites across the United States, Italy and Spain contributed samples from acute and convalescent COVID-19.

V dropped 2 bases and J dropped 0; count of bases not matched to a gene: 6. This CDR3 is built from 17 residues. Germline loops: CDR1 MNHEY, CDR2 SMNVEV (reference sequence). Assay used: immunoSEQ multiplex PCR; TCRdb lists only in-frame clones, some missing. The repertoire consists of roughly 260,000 clones, with about 80% occurring once and the leading ten covering 3% to 4.5%. Sequencing input: PBMCs or T cells enriched from blood (not recorded which). The chain recombines TRBV27 with TRBJ1-4, with 7 bases fitting TRBD1. This clonotype was sampled from a woman in her thirties or forties who had been exposed to COVID-19. CDR3 sequence: CASSLRRQGPTNEKLFF. DNA of the CDR3: TGTGCCAGCAGTTTACGTCGACAGGGACCAACTAATGAAAAACTGTTTTTT.